The 21 T cell receptor beta chains presented below share a single source sample, sequenced in a study of blood T cells in healthy people across ages. A sample-barcoded 5' primer and a J-beta primer mix were used in a second PCR of roughly 6 to 11 cycles. TCRdb re-called the 5' RACE reads through MiXCR, storing one row per CDR3 protein. The sample holds 790,000 or so distinct CDR3 sequences, around three fifths seen once. The specimen was blood. The receptors were sampled from a man aged 35 to 55 in good health.

This chain connects TRBV9 to TRBJ2-5; no reliable D call. The CDR3 is made up of 14 amino acids. The V gene lost 0 bases and the J gene lost 5 bases, with 11 bases spanning the gap. The germline gives CDR1 SGDLS, CDR2 YYNGEE. This chain's CDR3 is CASSVGSPPETQYF. The CDR3 nucleotides read TGTGCCAGCAGCGTAGGGTCCCCCCCGGAGACCCAGTACTTC.

This chain uses TRBV6-5 with TRBJ1-2; 7 nucleotides agree with TRBD1. With 6 bases clipped from V and 8 bases from J, the junction kept 9 bases outside the gene matches. Per germline, CDR1 MNHEY and CDR2 SVGAGI. This CDR3 contains 13 residues. CDR3 sequence (DNA): TGTGCCAGCAGCCAGGGACAGTTGTTCGGCTACACCTTC. It is translated as CASSQGQLFGYTF.

The chain combines TRBV6-2 or TRBV6-3 with TRBJ2-7; D is unresolved. V was cut by 7 bases and J by 0 bases, with 16 bases left in between. The germline CDR1 and CDR2 sequences are MNHEY and SVGEGT. The CDR3 length is 15 residues. CDR3 loop: CASTKRGIFSYEQYF. The CDR3 region has the DNA TGTGCCAGCACCAAGAGAGGTATCTTCTCCTACGAGCAGTACTTC.

The chain employs TRBV28 and TRBJ2-7; tentatively, D is TRBD2 (6 bases). The CDR3 covers 15 residues. Germline CDR1 is MDHEN and CDR2 is SYDVKM. V lost 6 bases, J lost 0 bases, and 15 bases lay in between. The CDR3 sequence is CASRPSGGSSYEQYF. CDR3 nucleotide sequence: TGTGCCAGCAGGCCGAGCGGAGGGAGCTCCTACGAGCAGTACTTC.

This clonotype has just one count. The junction does not match germline at one end; this may be a read error. V and J are TRBV7-2 and TRBJ1-5; possibly TRBD1 for D (6 bases). Germline-derived CDR1 and CDR2 are SGHTA and FQGNSA. CDR3 size: 18 residues. CDR3 in amino acids: CVSSLPAQGSYSNQPQHF. The CDR3, as DNA: TGTGTCAGCAGCCTCCCGGCCCAGGGGTCGTATAGCAATCAGCCCCAGCATTTT.

CDR3 DNA: TGTGCCAGCAGCTCATACCCCCCTAGCGGAGGGAACTACGAGCAGTACTTC. It specifies CASSSYPPSGGNYEQYF. The chain couples TRBV7-2 to TRBJ2-7; 7 nucleotides line up with TRBD2. The germline CDR1 and CDR2 sequences are SGHTA and FQGNSA. The CDR3 has 17 amino acids. The ends lost 4 bases at V and 3 bases at J; junction bases unmatched: 15.

The chain recombines TRBV20-1 with TRBJ2-1, with TRBD1 as a possible D gene (6 bases). V was trimmed by 5 bases and J by 0 bases, leaving 14 bases between them. Germline CDR1 DFQATT, CDR2 SNEGSKA (reference sequence). The CDR3 extends over 15 amino acids. The CDR3 reads CSAHNRAGSYNEQFF. The CDR3 DNA follows: TGCAGTGCTCATAACAGGGCTGGCTCCTACAATGAGCAGTTCTTC.

The rearrangement uses TRBV12-3 or TRBV12-4 and TRBJ1-2, with TRBD1 matching over 7 bases. The CDR3 is 15 amino acids. Germline trimming cut 2 bases from V and 8 bases from J; bases unmatched to any gene: 11. DNA for the CDR3: TGTGCCAGCAGTTTACACTCGGCAGGGGGAAAAGGCTACACCTTC. As protein: CASSLHSAGGKGYTF.

The chain recombines TRBV7-9 with TRBJ2-3, with 9 positions matching TRBD2. The V gene end was trimmed by 6 bases and the J gene end by 2 bases; junction bases not matched to a gene: 3. The CDR3 is 14 residues long. Germline CDR1 reads SEHNR; CDR2 reads FQNEAQ (reference sequence). CDR3 DNA: TGTGCCAGCAGTCTAGCGGGGACCACAGATACGCAGTATTTT. Its translation: CASSLAGTTDTQYF.

J is TRBJ2-5 and V is TRBV5-1; 9 nucleotides line up with TRBD2. Germline CDR1 is SGHRS and CDR2 is YFSETQ. Trimming removed 0 bases from V and 5 bases from J; junction bases left unmatched: 5. The CDR3 consists of 15 residues. The CDR3 bases are TGCGCCAGCAGCTTGGAGGCTAGCGGGGCGGAGACCCAGTACTTC. Translating gives CASSLEASGAETQYF.

V gene TRBV13 combines with J gene TRBJ2-1, with TRBD2 matching 9 bases. The junction had 8 bases not matched to a gene; V was cut back by 5 bases and J by 0 bases. Germline assignment: CDR1 PRHDT and CDR2 FYEKMQ (reference sequence). CDR3 length equals 17 residues. In DNA, the CDR3 is TGTGCCAGCAGCACCTCGACTAGCGGCAGCTCCTACAATGAGCAGTTCTTC. Its translation: CASSTSTSGSSYNEQFF.

As regards this clonotype: At one end the junction does not follow the germline gene, possibly because of a read error. The chain employs TRBV9 and TRBJ1-1; D is unclear. CDR1 SGDLS and CDR2 YYNGEE come from the germline V gene. The CDR3 extends over 17 amino acids. The CDR3 sequence: CASSVEQYPSSNTEAFF. The CDR3 DNA sequence: TGTGCCAGCAGCGTAGAACAGTACCCATCATCGAACACTGAGGCTTTCTTT.

The V call is TRBV4-1, the J call TRBJ1-1; 7 bases are shared with TRBD1. V lost 0 bases and J lost 7; bases outside the gene matches: 5. The germline V gene encodes CDR1 MGHRA and CDR2 YSYEKL. The CDR3 has 14 residues. The CDR3 bases are TGCGCCAGCAGCCAAGAGACAGGGTGGGGTGAAGCTTTCTTT. Translated: CASSQETGWGEAFF.

This clonotype was observed once. The genes are TRBV5-1 and TRBJ2-3; D is unresolved. The CDR3 is made up of 15 amino acids. V was pared by 0 bases and J by 5 bases, with 13 bases between. The V gene's germline CDR1 is SGHRS and CDR2 YFSETQ. CDR3: CASSLDGGVKDTQYF. CDR3 nucleotides: TGCGCCAGCAGCTTGGACGGTGGGGTAAAAGATACGCAGTATTTT.

The chain links TRBV5-1 to TRBJ2-7; the D call may be TRBD1 or TRBD2 (5 bases each). The CDR3 sequence is 14 residues long. Per the germline V gene, CDR1 is SGHRS and CDR2 is YFSETQ. V was cut by 4 bases and J by 6 bases, with 17 bases left in between. This chain's CDR3 is CASSPRPEGLEQYF. CDR3 nucleotide sequence: TGCGCCAGCAGCCCGCGGCCTGAGGGGCTCGAGCAGTACTTC.

The chain joins TRBV6-2 or TRBV6-3 to TRBJ1-2; a weak D match, TRBD1 (5 bases). Trimming took 7 bases from V and 1 from J, leaving 16 bases between them. CDR3 size: 15 residues. Germline loops: CDR1 MNHEY, CDR2 SVGEGT. Written as DNA, the CDR3 is TGTGCCAGCAAACCCGGGACGGGTCTTAACTATGGCTACACCTTC. It is translated as CASKPGTGLNYGYTF.

This chain uses TRBV4-2 with TRBJ1-4; 10 nucleotides match TRBD1. Looked up from germline, CDR1 is LGHNA and CDR2 is YNFKEQ. With 8 bases clipped from V and 6 bases from J, the junction kept 3 bases outside the gene matches. This CDR3 is built from 13 residues. The CDR3 loop is CASAGTGDEKLFF. CDR3 in DNA: TGTGCCAGCGCCGGGACAGGGGATGAAAAACTGTTTTTT.

The rearrangement joins TRBV7-3 to TRBJ2-1, with 9 bases identical to TRBD2. The V segment lost 3 bases and the J segment 8 bases; nucleotides outside the gene matches: 5. Germline CDR1 SGHTA, CDR2 FQGTGA. The CDR3 is 14 amino acids. CDR3: CASSFSGGGDEQFF. CDR3 DNA sequence: TGTGCCAGCAGCTTTAGCGGGGGCGGGGATGAGCAGTTCTTC. Based on the CDR3 plus reference TRBV7-3 and TRBJ2-1, the full variable domain is GAGVSQTPSNKVTEKGKYVELRCDPISGHTALYWYRQSLGQGPEFLIYFQGTGAADDSGLPNDRFFAVRPEGSVSTLKIQRTERGDSAVYLCASSFSGGGDEQFFGPGTRLTVL.

This clonotype was observed a handful of times. The chain joins TRBV2 to TRBJ2-5; TRBD2 matches 9 bases. The V and J ends lost 6 bases and 2 bases, in that order; junction bases with no gene match: 13. Per germline, CDR1 SNHLY and CDR2 FYNNEI. CDR3 length equals 17 residues. The DNA of the CDR3 is TGTGCCAGCAGCCTTCTTAGCGGGGGTGAATTACAAGAGACCCAGTACTTC. Amino acid sequence: CASSLLSGGELQETQYF.

The chain has TRBV7-2 and TRBJ2-7; 10 nucleotides line up with TRBD2. Germline V lookup: CDR1 SGHTA, CDR2 FQGNSA. The CDR3 is 15 residues long. Unmatched junction bases numbered 4, after V lost 1 base and J lost 4 bases. The CDR3 DNA is TGTGCCAGCAGCTTAGAAGCGGGAGGGATTTACGAGCAGTACTTC. Its translation: CASSLEAGGIYEQYF.

This rearrangement joins TRBV5-5 to TRBJ2-7, with a possible D match to TRBD2 (6 bases). The CDR3 spans 15 residues. Germline V gene lookup returns CDR1 SGHKS and CDR2 YYEKEE (reference sequence). Between the trimmed V and J ends, which lost 1 base and 3 bases, there was a span of 14 bases. As DNA, the CDR3 is TGTGCCAGCAGCTTGTCCGGGAGCGCTATCTACGAGCAGTACTTC. Translating gives CASSLSGSAIYEQYF. The whole variable domain, filled in from reference TRBV5-5 and TRBJ2-7, reads DAGVTQSPTHLIKTRGQQVTLRCSPISGHKSVSWYQQVLGQGPQFIFQYYEKEERGRGNFPDRFSARQFPNYSSELNVNALLLGDSALYLCASSLSGSAIYEQYFGPGTRLTVT.